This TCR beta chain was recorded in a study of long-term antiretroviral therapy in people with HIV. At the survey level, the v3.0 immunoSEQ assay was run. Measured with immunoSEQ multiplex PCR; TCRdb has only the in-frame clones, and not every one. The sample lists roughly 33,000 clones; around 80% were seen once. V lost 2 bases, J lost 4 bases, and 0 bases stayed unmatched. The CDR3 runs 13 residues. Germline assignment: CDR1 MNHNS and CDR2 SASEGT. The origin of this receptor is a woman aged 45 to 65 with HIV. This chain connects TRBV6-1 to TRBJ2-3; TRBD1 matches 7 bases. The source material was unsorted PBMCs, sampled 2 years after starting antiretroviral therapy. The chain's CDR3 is CASSEQGADTQYF. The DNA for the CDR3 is TGTGCCAGCAGTGAACAGGGGGCAGATACGCAGTATTTT.